A selection of T cell receptor beta chains follows, all from one sample in a study of shared clonotypes between healthy human individuals. Using immunoSEQ multiplex PCR, the repertoire was profiled, and TCRdb retains in-frame clones only, with some absent. The sample shows under 600,000 clones, more than 95% of them seen only once. The source material was naive CD4+ T cells sorted from blood. The receptors were sampled from a woman aged 25 to 39 in good health. Both conserved end residues are part of each CDR3. A D gene is named only where the DNA matches it firmly. Clone size is stated in some rows and not others, as once, few, many or a class when expanded.

size: -; J: TRBJ2-7; D: TRBD1; V: TRBV6-5; DNA: TGTGCCAGCAGTTATGACAGGGTCTCCTACGAGCAGTACTTC; CDR3: CASSYDRVSYEQYF
size: few; J: TRBJ1-1; D: -; V: TRBV2; DNA: TGTGCCAGCAGAGGCACGACAAACACTGAAGCTTTCTTT; CDR3: CASRGTTNTEAFF
size: -; J: TRBJ1-6; D: -; V: TRBV2; DNA: TGTGCCAGGGCCTCCCGGGACGGAGATTCACCCCTCCACTTT; CDR3: CARASRDGDSPLHF
size: -; J: TRBJ1-2; D: TRBD1; V: TRBV9; DNA: TGTGCCAGCAGCGTATGGACAGGGGGCTACTATGGCTACACCTTC; CDR3: CASSVWTGGYYGYTF
size: -; J: TRBJ2-1; D: -; V: TRBV5-1; DNA: TGCGCCAGCAGCTTTACGACAGGTACCTACAATGAGCAGTTCTTC; CDR3: CASSFTTGTYNEQFF
size: once; J: TRBJ2-7; D: TRBD2; V: TRBV27; DNA: TGTGCCAGCAGTCGCACTAGCGTTCCCTACGAGCAGTACTTC; CDR3: CASSRTSVPYEQYF
size: -; J: TRBJ1-2; D: -; V: TRBV28; DNA: TGTGCCAGCAGTTTAGGACCCGCTGGGGGCTACACCTTC; CDR3: CASSLGPAGGYTF
size: -; J: TRBJ2-2; D: TRBD1; V: TRBV6-5; DNA: TGTGCCAGCAGCACAGGGGGCGACACCGGGGAGCTGTTTTTT; CDR3: CASSTGGDTGELFF
size: -; J: TRBJ1-5; D: TRBD1; V: TRBV19; DNA: TGTGCCAGTAGTTCGACCGGACAGGGGGCCGGTCAGCCCCAGCATTTT; CDR3: CASSSTGQGAGQPQHF
size: -; J: TRBJ2-2; D: -; V: TRBV14; DNA: TGTGCCAGCAGCCAAGATTATAACACCGGGGAGCTGTTTTTT; CDR3: CASSQDYNTGELFF
size: -; J: TRBJ2-7; D: TRBD1; V: TRBV27; DNA: TGTGCCAGCAGTTCTCCGGGACAGGGGGGGGTCGAGCAGTACTTC; CDR3: CASSSPGQGGVEQYF
size: -; J: TRBJ1-2; D: -; V: TRBV14; DNA: TGTGCCAGCAGCCAAGTGAAGGGGAGAGGCTACACCTTC; CDR3: CASSQVKGRGYTF
size: -; J: TRBJ2-6; D: -; V: TRBV11-2; DNA: TGTGCCAGCAGCTTAAACTCTGGGGCCAACGTCCTGACTTTC; CDR3: CASSLNSGANVLTF
size: -; J: TRBJ1-1; D: -; V: TRBV7-6; DNA: TGTGCCAGCAGCTTAAACGGGCGGGGGGCCACTGAAGCTTTCTTT; CDR3: CASSLNGRGATEAFF
size: -; J: TRBJ2-5; D: -; V: TRBV30; DNA: TGTGCCTGGAGTGTCCCGGGACAAGAGACCCAGTACTTC; CDR3: CAWSVPGQETQYF
size: -; J: TRBJ2-7; D: -; V: TRBV6-5; DNA: TGTGCCAGCAGTTACTCCGGCGGCACCTCCTACGAGCAGTACTTC; CDR3: CASSYSGGTSYEQYF
size: once; J: TRBJ2-2; D: -; V: TRBV2; DNA: TGTGCCAGCAGTGAAGATAGCGGTTACACCGGGGAGCTGTTTTTT; CDR3: CASSEDSGYTGELFF
size: -; J: TRBJ2-7; D: -; V: TRBV1; DNA: TGCACCAGCAGCCAGCAAATCAGGGCTAGCTCCTACGAGCAGTACTTC; CDR3: CTSSQQIRASSYEQYF
size: -; J: TRBJ2-1; D: -; V: TRBV28; DNA: TGTGCCAGCAGTTTATGGAGGGGCTCGGGGCAGTTCTTC; CDR3: CASSLWRGSGQFF
size: -; J: TRBJ2-3; D: TRBD2; V: TRBV27; DNA: TGTGCCAGCAGTTTCCAAAACATAGCGGGCCGGGCAGATACGCAGTATTTT; CDR3: CASSFQNIAGRADTQYF
size: -; J: TRBJ2-1; D: TRBD1; V: TRBV10-3; DNA: TGTGCCATCCGGGACAGGGGGCTGGGTGAGCAGTTCTTC; CDR3: CAIRDRGLGEQFF
size: -; J: TRBJ2-5; D: -; V: TRBV29-1; DNA: TGCAGCGTTGAGGGGGGGCTTGAGACCCAGTACTTC; CDR3: CSVEGGLETQYF
size: -; J: TRBJ2-7; D: -; V: TRBV5-1; DNA: TGCGCCAGCAGCTTGGTGTCGCCGGGAGCGGGTAGTTACGAGCAGTACTTC; CDR3: CASSLVSPGAGSYEQYF
size: -; J: TRBJ1-5; D: -; V: TRBV15; DNA: TGTGCCACCAGCAGAGATGGGACGCGAGAGGTTCAGCCCCAGCATTTT; CDR3: CATSRDGTREVQPQHF
size: -; J: TRBJ2-3; D: -; V: TRBV9; DNA: TGTGCCAGCAGCGTGGGGGGTAGCACAGATACGCAGTATTTT; CDR3: CASSVGGSTDTQYF
size: -; J: TRBJ2-7; D: -; V: TRBV5-8; DNA: TGTGCCAGCAGCTCGGGACTGCTCTCGTACGAGCAGTACTTC; CDR3: CASSSGLLSYEQYF
size: -; J: TRBJ1-4; D: -; V: TRBV19; DNA: TGTGCCAGTAGTAAACAGGCCCATAATGAAAAACTGTTTTTT; CDR3: CASSKQAHNEKLFF
size: -; J: TRBJ2-7; D: TRBD1; V: TRBV6-1; DNA: TGTGCCAGCAGTGTTGTTTATTTCCCGGGACAGGGATTGGGCGAGCAGTACTTC; CDR3: CASSVVYFPGQGLGEQYF
size: -; J: TRBJ1-1; D: -; V: TRBV2; DNA: TGTGCCAGCAGGGGCAATTATGAAGCTTTCTTT; CDR3: CASRGNYEAFF